Below, 2 T cell receptor beta chains from the same sample are listed, as sequenced in a study of CD8 T cells in Susac syndrome. RNA amounts of about 0.5 to 1 ug underwent reverse transcription with random hexamers. One entry per CDR3 protein, called by TCRdb with MiXCR from the immunoSEQ multiplex PCR reads. Among 120,000 to 150,000 distinct CDR3 sequences listed, 90% to 96% were seen once. Sequenced: CD4+ T cells from PBMCs. Receptors were obtained from a human donor with Susac syndrome.

CDR3 in DNA: TGTGCCACCAGCAGAGCAAGGCGGGTGGGGGCCGGCACTGAAGCTTTCTTT. Translating gives CATSRARRVGAGTEAFF. The chain recombines TRBV15 with TRBJ1-1; perhaps TRBD1 as D (6 bases). This CDR3 comprises 17 residues. The germline V gene has CDR1 LNHNV and CDR2 YYDKDF (reference sequence). The V gene lost 1 base and the J gene lost 4 bases, with 19 bases spanning the gap.

The chain uses TRBV5-1 and TRBJ2-5; no clear D gene. Germline-derived CDR1 and CDR2 are SGHRS and YFSETQ. This CDR3 region has 13 residues. Trimming left V 1 base short and J 4 bases short, with 8 bases between. CDR3 sequence: CASSLFGVETQYF. The CDR3 nucleotides are TGCGCCAGCAGCTTGTTTGGGGTAGAGACCCAGTACTTC.